The clone carrying this T cell receptor (beta chain) was counted a single time. Its antigen is currently unknown. At one of its ends the junction is not consistent with the germline gene, which may arise from a read error. The entry originates in a study of post-analysis software for immune sequencing data. Study context: Progressive-relapsing, secondary progressive and relapsing-remitting multiple sclerosis were among the disease courses included. The study's findings and limits: Clustering by F measure revealed strong co-clustering among samples prepared together in one batch. Compared with controls, patients showed significantly lower normalized Chao1 diversity. Included in a set of about five TRBV segments more frequent in patients than controls were TRBV5-6, TRBV5-1 and TRBV20-1.

The CDR3 has 16 residues. In germline, CDR1 is MGHRA, CDR2 YSYEKL. Researchers reported that TCR beta cDNA libraries carried unique molecular identifiers. One entry per CDR3 protein results from TCRdb running MiXCR on the PCR reads. The sample shows 820,000 or so distinct CDR3 sequences, about 50% of them seen only once. The sequencing sample was made of blood. The V call is TRBV4-1, the J call TRBJ2-4; maybe TRBD1 (5 bases). The TCR sequence derives from a girl between 5 and 17 years old with multiple sclerosis. The CDR3 region is CASSQDQARAVGIRYF. DNA for the CDR3: TGCGCCAGCAGCCAAGATCAGGCCAGGGCGGTTGGCATTCGGTACTTC.